A selection of T cell receptor beta chains follows, all from one sample in a study of shared clonotypes between healthy human individuals. The data were produced by immunoSEQ multiplex PCR, yet TCRdb's version contains in-frame clones alone and is incomplete. Among some 470,000 clones listed, 75% to 85% were seen once. The specimen was PBMCs. These receptors were collected from a woman aged 35 to 49 in good health. Some clones in this sample may be carry-over from other donors' samples. The CDR3 runs from the conserved cysteine through the conserved F or W. The D gene is left open where the match is weak. Rows give clone size only sometimes, using once, few, many, or a class for an expanded clone.

TGTGCCAGCAGCTCGGGGGCCTTTAATGAAAAACTGTTTTTT,CASSSGAFNEKLFF,.,TRBV28,.,TRBJ1-4,14
TGTGCCAGCAGTTCTCTAGCGGGGACCTACGAGCAGTACTTC,CASSSLAGTYEQYF,TRBD2,TRBV6-6,once,TRBJ2-7,14
TGCGCCAGCAGCCCCCGGGACAGCAATGAGCAGTTCTTC,CASSPRDSNEQFF,TRBD1,TRBV4-1,.,TRBJ2-1,13
TGTGCCAGCAGTTTACGCTACGAGCAGTACTTC,CASSLRYEQYF,.,TRBV7-9,.,TRBJ2-7,11
TGTGCCAGTAGTATGGCTCAGGTTAGGCCAGATACGCAGTATTTT,CASSMAQVRPDTQYF,.,TRBV19,.,TRBJ2-3,15
TGTGCCAGCAGTCTCGACGGGAGGGCCGGGGAGACCCAGTACTTC,CASSLDGRAGETQYF,TRBD2,TRBV11-2,.,TRBJ2-5,15
TGTGCCAGCAGCCGAGGGACAGGAAACACCATATATTTT,CASSRGTGNTIYF,.,TRBV7-9,.,TRBJ1-3,13
TGTGCCAGCAGCCCGGTTCCCCCTAGCTCCTACAATGAGCAGTTCTTC,CASSPVPPSSYNEQFF,.,TRBV7-2,.,TRBJ2-1,16
TGTGCCAGCAGTGGATCACTAGCGGGAGGGGCAGATACGCAGTATTTT,CASSGSLAGGADTQYF,TRBD2,TRBV6-1,.,TRBJ2-3,16
TGTGCCAGCAGCCTGAAGACCTATTATACGCAGTATTTT,CASSLKTYYTQYF,.,TRBV6-1,.,TRBJ2-3,13
TGTGCCTGGACAGGGGGAAGAGAAAAACTGTTTTTT,CAWTGGREKLFF,TRBD1,TRBV30,few,TRBJ1-4,12
TGTGCCAGCAAATCGACTAGCGGGAGGGCCGGGGACACCGGGGAGCTGTTTTTT,CASKSTSGRAGDTGELFF,TRBD2,TRBV28,.,TRBJ2-2,18
TGTGCCACCAGCAGAGCCGGCCCTAGGAACTATGGCTACACCTTC,CATSRAGPRNYGYTF,.,TRBV15,once,TRBJ1-2,15
TGTGCCAGCAGTGAGCCCCTCCGCTATGGCTACACCTTC,CASSEPLRYGYTF,.,TRBV6-1,.,TRBJ1-2,13
TGTGCCAGCAGCTTATCAGGTTATCCTTACGAGCAGTACTTC,CASSLSGYPYEQYF,.,TRBV11-2,.,TRBJ2-7,14
TGTGCCAGCAGTAGATTCGGGGGAACTAGTGGCTACACCTTC,CASSRFGGTSGYTF,.,TRBV28,.,TRBJ1-2,14
TGCAGTGCAGGACAGGATTATACCTTC,CSAGQDYTF,TRBD1,TRBV20-1,.,TRBJ1-2,9
TGTGCCAGCAAACCTACTAGCGGGAGTTCCTACGAGCAGTACTTC,CASKPTSGSSYEQYF,TRBD2,TRBV28,.,TRBJ2-7,15
TGTGCCAGCTCACCACCCGGGGGCGCAGGGGGCTACACCTTC,CASSPPGGAGGYTF,.,TRBV18,.,TRBJ1-2,14
TGTGCCAGCTCCATCGCTACGGGGGGCACGAACACCGGGGAGCTGTTTTTT,CASSIATGGTNTGELFF,.,TRBV18,.,TRBJ2-2,17
TGTGCCAGCAGTTTATCCGCGGCAGGGGCGAACACCGGGGAGCTGTTTTTT,CASSLSAAGANTGELFF,.,TRBV27,.,TRBJ2-2,17
TGTGCCAGCACCCCCTTTCGGGTAAAGCAGTACTTC,CASTPFRVKQYF,.,TRBV27,.,TRBJ2-7,12
TGTGCCAGTACCTGGACCGTTGCGCGGGGGAACACTGAAGCTTTCTTT,CASTWTVARGNTEAFF,.,TRBV19,.,TRBJ1-1,16
TGTGCCAGCAGCTTAACCGGGACGGGCTACGAGCAGTACTTC,CASSLTGTGYEQYF,.,TRBV7-8,.,TRBJ2-7,14
TGTGCCACCAGCGGGCTCCGAGACGGCAATGAGCAGTTCTTC,CATSGLRDGNEQFF,.,TRBV15,.,TRBJ2-1,14
TGTGCCAGCAGTCGCGGACAGGCGGGGGGCTACACCTTC,CASSRGQAGGYTF,TRBD1,TRBV6-5,.,TRBJ1-2,13
TGTGCCAGCAGCGAAACTAGGGCAGATACGCAGTATTTT,CASSETRADTQYF,.,TRBV9,.,TRBJ2-3,13
TGTGCCAGCAGCTTCCTCACTGAAGCTTTCTTT,CASSFLTEAFF,.,TRBV5-8,.,TRBJ1-1,11
TGTACCAGTAGTCCCGCTGCGCTTCAAGACGAGCAGTTCTTC,CTSSPAALQDEQFF,.,TRBV19,.,TRBJ2-1,14
TGTGCCAGCAGCCCACCAGGGGGCTATCAGCCCCAGCATTTT,CASSPPGGYQPQHF,TRBD1,TRBV7-2,.,TRBJ1-5,14
TGCAGCGTGGAGGGGACACCTCGGGAGACCCAGTACTTC,CSVEGTPRETQYF,.,TRBV29-1,.,TRBJ2-5,13
TGTGCCAGCAGTTTGACAGGGTATTCTGGAAACACCATATATTTT,CASSLTGYSGNTIYF,TRBD1,TRBV6-1,.,TRBJ1-3,15
TGTGCCAGCAGCCCACAGGGGGAGACCCAGTACTTC,CASSPQGETQYF,TRBD1,TRBV7-9,.,TRBJ2-5,12